The 9 T cell receptor beta chains in this list originate from one sample, sequenced in a study of blood T cell repertoires in COVID-19. Method: immunoSEQ multiplex PCR; TCRdb's copy keeps in-frame clones and lacks some. This sample carries about 230,000 clones, 65% to 85% of them seen once, and the ten largest clones take about 27%. The sample comprised peripheral blood. These receptors came from a man in his forties with acute or convalescent COVID-19.

This chain uses TRBV7-2 with TRBJ2-3, with D possibly matching TRBD1 (6 bases). CDR3 length equals 15 residues. The V end lost 2 bases, the J end lost 0 bases, and 9 bases lay between the germline ends. Germline lookup yields CDR1 SGHTA and CDR2 FQGNSA. Written as DNA, the CDR3 is TGTGCCAGCAGCTTAATGGGGGCTAGCACAGATACGCAGTATTTT. It specifies CASSLMGASTDTQYF. Full variable domain (remainder filled in from reference TRBV7-2 and TRBJ2-3): GAGVSQSPSNKVTEKGKDVELRCDPISGHTALYWYRQSLGQGLEFLIYFQGNSAPDKSGLPSDRFSAERTGGSVSTLTIQRTQQEDSAVYLCASSLMGASTDTQYFGPGTRLTVL.

This clone was counted a few times. The same CDR3 also results from other DNA sequences found in this sample. V usage is TRBV5-1 and J usage is TRBJ1-2, with 7 bases aligning to TRBD1. The CDR3 extends over 13 amino acids. Trimming took 0 bases from V and 6 from J; bases not matched to a gene: 2. Per the germline V gene, CDR1 is SGHRS and CDR2 is YFSETQ. CDR3 nucleotides: TGCGCCAGCAGCTTGGGTCAGGGGGATGGCTACACCTTC. Encoded protein: CASSLGQGDGYTF.

This chain connects TRBV27 to TRBJ2-7, with 8 bases matching TRBD1. Germline loops: CDR1 MNHEY, CDR2 SMNVEV (reference sequence). The length of the CDR3 is 15 residues. With V trimmed by 3 bases and J by 2 bases, 6 bases remained unmatched. The CDR3 DNA reads TGTGCCAGCAGTTTTCTTGGACAGGGCGCCTACGAGCAGTACTTC. Amino acid sequence: CASSFLGQGAYEQYF.

The CDR3 here is CASSSITAGQGSGEQYF. CDR3 nucleotide sequence: TGTGCCAGCAGTTCTATTACCGCGGGACAGGGGAGTGGGGAGCAGTACTTC. The chain links TRBV11-2 to TRBJ2-7; 10 nucleotides align to TRBD1. The CDR3 is 17 residues long. The J segment lost 7 bases and the V segment lost 6 bases, leaving 18 bases of the junction unmatched. CDR1 SGHAT and CDR2 FQNNGV come from the germline V gene.

The V and J genes are TRBV10-3 and TRBJ1-1; D possibly corresponds to TRBD1 (6 bases). Germline CDR1 ENHRY, CDR2 SYGVKD. The CDR3 has 12 residues. Deletions cut 4 bases from V and 7 bases from J, with 10 bases between. CDR3 in amino acids: CAISGGPHEAFF. CDR3 coding DNA: TGTGCCATCAGTGGGGGGCCCCATGAAGCTTTCTTT.

The chain couples TRBV6-5 to TRBJ1-1, with 7 nucleotides matching TRBD1. V shed 5 bases and J 5 bases; nucleotides not matched to a gene: 2. Germline V CDR1 and CDR2: MNHEY, SVGAGI. The CDR3 is made up of 12 amino acids. The CDR3 nucleotides read TGTGCCAGCAGTCAACAGGGGACTGAAGCTTTCTTT. Translation gives CASSQQGTEAFF.

The CDR3: CASRPRWRENGSYNEQFF. The CDR3 bases are TGTGCCAGCAGACCCAGGTGGCGGGAGAACGGATCCTACAATGAGCAGTTCTTC. The gene calls are TRBV27 and TRBJ2-1, with TRBD2 matching 7 bases. This CDR3 comprises 18 residues. Germline CDR1 reads MNHEY; CDR2 reads SMNVEV (reference sequence). V was clipped by 6 bases and J by 1 base; unmatched bases: 15.

The V gene is TRBV18, the J gene TRBJ2-5; D not certain. Germline values: CDR1 KGHSH, CDR2 LQKENI. Trimming removed 0 bases at V and 4 bases at J, with 9 bases between. This CDR3 is 14 amino acids long. The CDR3 here is CASSPPISGETQYF. In nucleotides, the CDR3 is TGTGCCAGCTCACCACCGATCTCGGGAGAGACCCAGTACTTC.

The chain joins TRBV10-2 to TRBJ2-6, with 7 nucleotides matching TRBD1. The V gene end was trimmed by 0 bases and the J gene end by 2 bases; junction bases not matched to a gene: 1. The CDR3 contains 16 residues. CDR1 and CDR2 (germline): WSHSY, SAAADI. This chain's CDR3 is CASSESTGTGANVLTF. The CDR3 DNA is TGCGCCAGCAGTGAGTCGACAGGGACTGGGGCCAACGTCCTGACTTTC.